These 22 T cell receptor beta chains originate from one sample sequenced in a study of blood T cell repertoires in COVID-19. Profiled with immunoSEQ multiplex PCR; TCRdb holds only in-frame clones, not every one. Of 31,000 or so clones listed, over 75% are singletons. Source material: peripheral blood. The receptors come from a man aged 80 or over with acute or convalescent COVID-19.

The genes are TRBV12-3 or TRBV12-4 and TRBJ1-5, with D possibly matching TRBD1 (6 bases). The CDR3 is made up of 13 amino acids. V lost 7 bases to trimming and J lost 13 bases, with 20 bases between them. This CDR3 is CASTIFRGHPQHF. CDR3 DNA sequence: TGTGCCAGCACCATTTTCAGGGGACATCCTCAGCATTTT.

The rearrangement uses TRBV12-3 or TRBV12-4 and TRBJ1-1, with D uncertain. The germline V and J ends were trimmed by 3 bases and 1 base, with 3 bases remaining between them. The CDR3 is made up of 12 amino acids. CDR3 protein: CASSFRNTEAFF. For the CDR3, the DNA is TGTGCCAGCAGTTTTCGGAACACTGAAGCTTTCTTT.

The V call is TRBV1, the J call TRBJ1-5; the DNA was not compared with TRBD1, the D call given in the table. TRBV1 is shown as a pseudogene. This CDR3 contains 18 residues. The CDR3 reads CTSSQGFPETGEDQPQHF. Here the CDR3 DNA reads TGCACCAGCAGCCAAGGTTTCCCCGAGACAGGGGAGGATCAGCCCCAGCATTTT.

This chain joins TRBV9 and TRBJ1-1, with a possible D match to TRBD1 (6 bases). CDR3 size: 15 residues. V was clipped by 0 bases and J by 3 bases, with 12 bases between them. Germline CDR1 SGDLS, CDR2 YYNGEE. The CDR3 loop is CASSVGGRGDTEAFF. The CDR3 DNA follows: TGTGCCAGCAGCGTAGGGGGCAGGGGTGACACTGAAGCTTTCTTT.

The rearrangement uses TRBV19 and TRBJ1-1; maybe TRBD1 (6 bases). CDR1 and CDR2 (germline): LNHDA, SQIVND (reference sequence). This CDR3 has 17 amino acids. The V and J ends lost 4 bases and 0 bases respectively, with 18 bases between them. The CDR3: CASSTASDSLMNTEAFF. The CDR3 DNA reads TGTGCCAGTAGTACCGCGTCGGACAGCCTGATGAACACTGAAGCTTTCTTT.

The chain joins TRBV5-1 to TRBJ2-1; 8 bases map to TRBD2. With 2 bases clipped from V and 3 bases from J, the junction kept 7 bases outside the gene matches. This CDR3 contains 16 residues. The germline gives CDR1 SGHRS, CDR2 YFSETQ. CDR3 DNA sequence: TGCGCCAGCAGCTTTAACGTAGCGGGGCTCTACAATGAGCAGTTCTTC. This sequence encodes CASSFNVAGLYNEQFF. The full variable domain, with the rest looked up from reference TRBV5-1 and TRBJ2-1, is KAGVTQTPRYLIKTRGQQVTLSCSPISGHRSVSWYQQTPGQGLQFLFEYFSETQRNKGNFPGRFSGRQFSNSRSEMNVSTLELGDSALYLCASSFNVAGLYNEQFFGPGTRLTVL.

This clone was seen once. The V call is TRBV6-2 or TRBV6-3, the J call TRBJ1-1, with TRBD1 as a possible D gene (6 bases). Trimming took off 4 bases at V and 5 bases at J, with 14 bases between the two ends. CDR3 length: 14 amino acids. Germline V gene data show CDR1 as MNHEY and CDR2 as SVGEGT. The CDR3 nucleotides are TGTGCCAGCAGTTTCACAGGGTTCATGACTGAAGCTTTCTTT. Its protein product is CASSFTGFMTEAFF.

The chain employs TRBV25-1 and TRBJ2-2, with 10 positions matching TRBD2. Germline V gene sequence: CDR1 MGHDK, CDR2 SYGVNS. Trimming at V came to 5 bases and at J to 4 bases, leaving 7 bases not matched to a gene. This CDR3 spans 16 amino acids. The CDR3 DNA is TGTGCCAGCAGTAAGCGGGGGGGCCAAAGCACCGGGGAGCTGTTTTTT. Its protein is CASSKRGGQSTGELFF.

The rearrangement uses TRBV5-1 and TRBJ2-1; D is unresolved. Germline V CDR1 and CDR2: SGHRS, YFSETQ. This CDR3 comprises 15 residues. Trimming stripped 0 bases from V and 8 bases from J, with 15 bases between. In nucleotides, the CDR3 is TGCGCCAGCAGCTTGGTAGACGGGTCCCGGGATGAGCAGTTCTTC. Translating gives CASSLVDGSRDEQFF.

This clone has just one count. The rearrangement joins TRBV19 to TRBJ2-6, with 8 bases identical to TRBD1. CDR3 length equals 16 residues. Trimming removed 8 bases from V and 0 bases from J; junction bases left unmatched: 6. Germline V lookup: CDR1 LNHDA, CDR2 SQIVND (reference sequence). This CDR3 is CASETGALSGANVLTF. As DNA, the CDR3 is TGTGCCAGTGAGACAGGGGCCCTCTCTGGGGCCAACGTCCTGACTTTC.

CDR3 sequence: CASSYYGGRTDTQYF. The CDR3 bases are TGTGCCAGCAGCTACTACGGGGGGCGCACAGATACGCAGTATTTT. The chain carries TRBV9 and TRBJ2-3; tentative D call: TRBD2 (7 bases). The V gene's germline CDR1 is SGDLS and CDR2 YYNGEE. Trimming cost V 4 bases and J 1 base, with 13 bases left between them. The CDR3 is made up of 15 amino acids.

The chain recombines TRBV19 with TRBJ2-5, with D possibly being TRBD2 (5 bases). With 10 bases removed from V and 6 bases from J, the gap between germline ends came to 18 bases. Germline-derived CDR1 and CDR2 are LNHDA and SQIVND (reference sequence). The CDR3 covers 13 residues. The CDR3 nucleotides read TGTGCCACCCGTACACTAGAATCACAGACCCAGTACTTC. Amino acids: CATRTLESQTQYF.

This clone was counted between two and nine times. The rearrangement links TRBV5-1 to TRBJ2-6, with unresolved D. V shed 4 bases and J shed 0 bases, with 11 bases lying between them. The CDR3 has 16 residues. The germline CDR1 and CDR2 sequences are SGHRS and YFSETQ. Here the CDR3 DNA reads TGCGCCAGCAGCCCCAACACGAACTCTGGGGCCAACGTCCTGACTTTC. It codes for CASSPNTNSGANVLTF.

The chain uses TRBV5-1 and TRBJ1-4; 9 nucleotides agree with TRBD1. CDR3 size: 14 residues. In germline, CDR1 is SGHRS, CDR2 YFSETQ. Trimming removed 5 bases from V and 7 bases from J; junction bases left unmatched: 6. The CDR3 DNA sequence: TGCGCCAGCAGGCCCGGGACAGGGTTTGAAAAACTGTTTTTT. This sequence encodes CASRPGTGFEKLFF.

The chain joins TRBV7-8 to TRBJ1-5, with TRBD1 as a possible D gene (5 bases). The germline CDR1 and CDR2 sequences are SGHVS and FQNEAQ. Trimming took 9 bases from V and 2 from J, leaving 23 bases between them. The CDR3 spans 17 residues. CDR3 DNA: TGTGCCAGTACCCTCAGGGCAGGTGCCCTGGGCAATCAGCCCCAGCATTTT. This encodes CASTLRAGALGNQPQHF.

V and J are TRBV5-1 and TRBJ2-5, with 7 nucleotides matching TRBD1. V trimming: 4 bases; J trimming: 1 base; junction bases outside the gene matches: 7. The germline CDR1 and CDR2 sequences are SGHRS and YFSETQ. The CDR3 has 15 amino acids. DNA of the CDR3: TGCGCCAGCAGCCGTTCCGGGACAGCCCAAGAGACCCAGTACTTC. This translates into CASSRSGTAQETQYF.

V gene TRBV28 combines with J gene TRBJ1-5; D gene ambiguous. The CDR3 extends over 17 amino acids. The germline V gene has CDR1 MDHEN and CDR2 SYDVKM. V was pared by 1 base and J by 4 bases, with 17 bases between. For the CDR3, the DNA is TGTGCCAGCAGTTTATTATATAGCGGGCAGTATAATCAGCCCCAGCATTTT. Its translation is CASSLLYSGQYNQPQHF.

This chain uses TRBV30 with TRBJ1-6, with unresolved D. The CDR3 loop spans 15 amino acids. Germline V CDR1 and CDR2: GTSNPN, SVGIG (reference sequence). Between the trimmed V and J ends, which lost 8 bases and 5 bases, there was a span of 19 bases. The CDR3: CAPQAVPPNNSPLHF. CDR3 DNA: TGTGCCCCCCAGGCCGTCCCGCCCAATAATTCACCCCTCCACTTT.

V and J are TRBV5-5 and TRBJ2-7, with D perhaps matching TRBD1 (6 bases). Per the germline V gene, CDR1 is SGHKS and CDR2 is YYEKEE (reference sequence). V was trimmed by 6 bases and J by 7 bases, leaving 20 bases between them. The CDR3 runs to 14 residues. The CDR3 is CASMRELGASEQYF. DNA of the CDR3: TGTGCCAGCATGAGAGAGTTGGGGGCCAGTGAGCAGTACTTC.

The rearrangement uses TRBV24-1 and TRBJ2-5; D possibly corresponds to TRBD1 (7 bases). This CDR3 has 14 residues. Trimming removed 5 bases from V and 4 bases from J, with 13 bases in between. Per the germline V gene, CDR1 is KGHDR and CDR2 is SFDVKD. In DNA, the CDR3 is TGTGCCACCAGTGCCCAGGGGGGTAGAGAGACCCAGTACTTC. Its protein product is CATSAQGGRETQYF.

This clone has a handful of counts. The genes are TRBV28 and TRBJ2-5, with a possible D match to TRBD2 (6 bases). Per germline, CDR1 MDHEN and CDR2 SYDVKM. Trimming cost V 4 bases and J 7 bases, with 16 bases left between them. This CDR3 is built from 14 residues. The CDR3 loop reads CASSSIYPGGTQYF. The DNA of the CDR3 is TGTGCCAGCAGTTCCATATATCCCGGGGGGACCCAGTACTTC.

The rearrangement joins TRBV2 to TRBJ1-1, with 8 bases lining up with TRBD1. With V trimmed by 7 bases and J by 1 base, 5 bases remained unmatched. The germline V gene has CDR1 SNHLY and CDR2 FYNNEI. The CDR3 runs 14 residues. This chain's CDR3 is CASKGDRPNTEAFF. CDR3 in DNA: TGTGCCAGCAAGGGGGACAGGCCGAACACTGAAGCTTTCTTT.